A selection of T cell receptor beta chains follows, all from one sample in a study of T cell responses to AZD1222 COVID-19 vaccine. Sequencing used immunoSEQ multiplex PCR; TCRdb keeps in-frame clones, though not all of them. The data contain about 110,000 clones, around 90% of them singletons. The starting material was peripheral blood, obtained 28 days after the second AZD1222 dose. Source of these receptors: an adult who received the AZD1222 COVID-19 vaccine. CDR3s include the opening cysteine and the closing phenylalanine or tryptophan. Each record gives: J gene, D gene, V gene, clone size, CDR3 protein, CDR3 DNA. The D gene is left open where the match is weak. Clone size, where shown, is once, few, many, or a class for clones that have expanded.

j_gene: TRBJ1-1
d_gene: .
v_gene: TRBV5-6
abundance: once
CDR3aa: CASSFGNMNTEAFF
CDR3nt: TGTGCCAGCAGCTTTGGGAACATGAACACTGAAGCTTTCTTT

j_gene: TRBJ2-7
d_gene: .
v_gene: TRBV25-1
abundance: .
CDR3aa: CASSELQEDPYAGQYF
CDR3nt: TGTGCCAGCAGTGAACTACAGGAGGACCCGTACGCGGGGCAGTACTTC

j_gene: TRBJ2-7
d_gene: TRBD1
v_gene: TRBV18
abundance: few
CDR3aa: CASSPPGQGYEQYF
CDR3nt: TGTGCCAGCTCACCACCGGGACAGGGTTACGAGCAGTACTTC

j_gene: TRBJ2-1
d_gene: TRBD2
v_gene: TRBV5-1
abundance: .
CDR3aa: CASTSGTSEQFF
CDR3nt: TGCGCCAGCACCTCCGGGACTAGTGAGCAGTTCTTC

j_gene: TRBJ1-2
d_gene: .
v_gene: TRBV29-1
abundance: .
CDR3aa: CSVEGAEYGYTF
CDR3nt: TGCAGCGTTGAGGGGGCTGAGTATGGCTACACCTTC

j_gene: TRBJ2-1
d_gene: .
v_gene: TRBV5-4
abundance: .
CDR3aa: CASSLEAWFDDEQFF
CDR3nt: TGTGCCAGCAGCTTGGAAGCCTGGTTCGATGATGAGCAGTTCTTC

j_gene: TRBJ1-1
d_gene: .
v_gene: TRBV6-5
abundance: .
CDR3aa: CASSPGVANTEAFF
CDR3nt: TGTGCCAGCAGTCCTGGAGTAGCGAACACTGAAGCTTTCTTT

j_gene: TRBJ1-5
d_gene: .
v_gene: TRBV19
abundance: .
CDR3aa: CASKVAGYQPQHF
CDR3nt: TGTGCCAGTAAAGTCGCAGGGTATCAGCCCCAGCATTTT

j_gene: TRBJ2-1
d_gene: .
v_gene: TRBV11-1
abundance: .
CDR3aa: CASSLERLAAEQFF
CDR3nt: TGTGCCAGCAGCTTAGAACGGCTAGCTGCTGAGCAGTTCTTC

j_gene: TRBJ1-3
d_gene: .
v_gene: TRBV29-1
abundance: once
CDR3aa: CSVLQDLNTIYF
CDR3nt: TGCAGCGTCTTACAGGATTTAAACACCATATATTTT

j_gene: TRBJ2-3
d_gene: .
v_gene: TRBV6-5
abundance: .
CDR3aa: CASSKGAPRADTQYF
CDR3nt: TGTGCCAGCAGCAAAGGGGCCCCAAGGGCAGATACGCAGTATTTT

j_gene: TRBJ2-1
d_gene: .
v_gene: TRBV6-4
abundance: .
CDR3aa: CASSDSAESYNEQFF
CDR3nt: TGTGCCAGCAGTGACTCAGCGGAGTCCTACAATGAGCAGTTCTTC

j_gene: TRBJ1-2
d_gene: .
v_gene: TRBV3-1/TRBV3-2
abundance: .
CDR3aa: CASSQANYGYTF
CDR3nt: TGTGCCAGCAGCCAAGCTAACTATGGCTACACCTTC

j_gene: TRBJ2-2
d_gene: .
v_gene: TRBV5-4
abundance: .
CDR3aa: CASSPRTGELFF
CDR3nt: TGTGCCAGCAGCCCCCGAACCGGGGAGCTGTTTTTT

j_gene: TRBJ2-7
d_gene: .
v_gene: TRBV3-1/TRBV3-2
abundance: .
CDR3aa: CASSQEGSGYEQYF
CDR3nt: TGTGCCAGCAGCCAAGAAGGGAGTGGCTACGAGCAGTACTTC

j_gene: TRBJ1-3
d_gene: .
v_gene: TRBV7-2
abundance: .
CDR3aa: CASSLEGVTGNTIYF
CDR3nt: TGTGCCAGCAGCTTAGAAGGGGTTACTGGAAACACCATATATTTT

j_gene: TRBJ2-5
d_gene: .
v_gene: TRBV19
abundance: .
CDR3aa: CASSIGSGRTETQYF
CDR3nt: TGTGCCAGTAGTATAGGTTCGGGTCGGACTGAGACCCAGTACTTC

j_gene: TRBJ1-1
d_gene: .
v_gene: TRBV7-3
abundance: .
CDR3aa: CASSLQMNTEAFF
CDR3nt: TGTGCCAGCAGCTTACAGATGAACACTGAAGCTTTCTTT

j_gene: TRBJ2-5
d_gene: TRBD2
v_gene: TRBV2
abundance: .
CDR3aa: CASRGTTRLETQYF
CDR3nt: TGTGCCAGCAGGGGGACTACCCGTCTAGAGACCCAGTACTTC

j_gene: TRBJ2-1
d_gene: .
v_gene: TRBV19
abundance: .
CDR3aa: CASSIRTESEQFF
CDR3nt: TGTGCCAGTAGTATCAGGACAGAAAGTGAGCAGTTCTTC

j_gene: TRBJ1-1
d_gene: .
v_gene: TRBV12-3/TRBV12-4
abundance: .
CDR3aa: CASSFGQNTEAFF
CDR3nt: TGTGCCAGCAGTTTCGGACAGAACACTGAAGCTTTCTTT

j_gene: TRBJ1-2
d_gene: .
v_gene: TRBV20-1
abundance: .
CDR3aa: CSARSSYGYTF
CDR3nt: TGCAGTGCTAGGTCCAGTTATGGCTACACCTTC

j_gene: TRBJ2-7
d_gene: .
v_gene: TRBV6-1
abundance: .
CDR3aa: CASSEEVLLPYEQYF
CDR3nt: TGTGCCAGCAGTGAAGAGGTTCTCCTTCCCTACGAGCAGTACTTC

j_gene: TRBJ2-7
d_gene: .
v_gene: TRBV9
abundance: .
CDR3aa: CASSVEVGGNEQYF
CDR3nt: TGTGCCAGCAGCGTAGAGGTAGGGGGTAACGAGCAGTACTTC

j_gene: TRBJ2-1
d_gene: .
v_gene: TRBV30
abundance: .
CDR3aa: CAWSVLGIEQFF
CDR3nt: TGTGCCTGGAGTGTACTAGGGATTGAGCAGTTCTTC

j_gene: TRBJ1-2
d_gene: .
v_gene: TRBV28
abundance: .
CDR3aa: CASSLGLNNYGYTF
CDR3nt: TGTGCCAGCAGTTTGGGGCTCAATAACTATGGCTACACCTTC

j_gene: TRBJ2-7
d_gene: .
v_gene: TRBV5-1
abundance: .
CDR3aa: CASSFPGRGDEQYF
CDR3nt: TGCGCCAGCAGCTTTCCCGGGAGAGGGGACGAGCAGTACTTC

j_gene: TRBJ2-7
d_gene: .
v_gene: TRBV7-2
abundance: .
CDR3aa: CASSLGVGPNYEQYF
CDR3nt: TGTGCCAGCAGCTTAGGAGTGGGACCAAACTACGAGCAGTACTTC

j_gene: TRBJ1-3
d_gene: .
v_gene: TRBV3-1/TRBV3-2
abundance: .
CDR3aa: CASSHSNTIYF
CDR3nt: TGTGCCAGCAGCCATTCCAACACCATATATTTT

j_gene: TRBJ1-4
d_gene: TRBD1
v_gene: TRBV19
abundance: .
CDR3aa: CASASRDSNVQLFF
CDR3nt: TGTGCCTCAGCATCCCGGGACAGTAACGTCCAACTGTTTTTT

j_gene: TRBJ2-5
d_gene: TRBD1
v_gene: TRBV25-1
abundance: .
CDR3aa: CASSELGRGQGQETQYF
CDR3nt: TGTGCCAGCAGTGAATTGGGTAGGGGGCAGGGGCAAGAGACCCAGTACTTC

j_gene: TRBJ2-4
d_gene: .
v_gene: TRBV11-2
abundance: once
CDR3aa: CASSPVGWTQAIAKNIQYF
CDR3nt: TGTGCCAGCAGCCCAGTCGGGTGGACGCAGGCAATAGCCAAAAACATTCAGTACTTC

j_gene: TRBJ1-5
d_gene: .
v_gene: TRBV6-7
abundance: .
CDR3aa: CASSRDAGPNNQPQHF
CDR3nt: TGTGCCAGCAGCCGCGACGCGGGGCCGAACAATCAGCCCCAGCATTTT

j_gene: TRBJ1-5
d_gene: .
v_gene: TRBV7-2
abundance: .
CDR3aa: CASSLEHFQPQHF
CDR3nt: TGTGCCAGCAGCTTAGAGCATTTTCAGCCCCAGCATTTT

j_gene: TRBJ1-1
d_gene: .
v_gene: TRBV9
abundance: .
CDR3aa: CASSGGGGLNTEAFF
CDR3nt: TGTGCCAGCAGCGGAGGAGGGGGTTTGAACACTGAAGCTTTCTTT

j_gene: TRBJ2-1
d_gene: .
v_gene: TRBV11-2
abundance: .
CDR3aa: CASRVRREFYNEQFF
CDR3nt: TGTGCCAGCAGGGTACGCCGGGAGTTCTACAATGAGCAGTTCTTC

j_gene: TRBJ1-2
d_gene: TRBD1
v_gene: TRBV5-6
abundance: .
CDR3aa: CASILWGQGGAGYTF
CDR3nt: TGTGCCAGCATCCTTTGGGGACAGGGGGGCGCTGGCTACACCTTC

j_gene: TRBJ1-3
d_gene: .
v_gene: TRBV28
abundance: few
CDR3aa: CASSGTQLSGNTIYF
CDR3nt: TGTGCCAGCAGTGGCACCCAGCTCTCTGGAAACACCATATATTTT

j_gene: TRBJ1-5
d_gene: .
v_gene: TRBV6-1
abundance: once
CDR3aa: CASSVKFNREISNQPQHF
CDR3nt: TGTGCCAGCAGTGTAAAATTTAACAGGGAAATAAGCAATCAGCCCCAGCATTTT

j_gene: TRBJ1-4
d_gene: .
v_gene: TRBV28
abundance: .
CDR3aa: CASRSDSGVGKLFF
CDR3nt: TGTGCCAGCAGATCGGACAGTGGAGTTGGAAAACTGTTTTTT

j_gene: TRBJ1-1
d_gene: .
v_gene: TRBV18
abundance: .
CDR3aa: CASSPMGDTEAFF
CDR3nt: TGTGCCAGCTCACCAATGGGGGACACTGAAGCTTTCTTT

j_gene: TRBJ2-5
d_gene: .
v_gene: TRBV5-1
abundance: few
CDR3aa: CANRGGLIRETQYF
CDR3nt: TGCGCTAATAGAGGGGGGCTGATTAGAGAGACCCAGTACTTC

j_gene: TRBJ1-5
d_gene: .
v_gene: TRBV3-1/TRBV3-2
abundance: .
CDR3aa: CASSLTAHSNQPQHF
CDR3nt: TGTGCCAGCAGTCTGACAGCCCATAGCAATCAGCCCCAGCATTTT

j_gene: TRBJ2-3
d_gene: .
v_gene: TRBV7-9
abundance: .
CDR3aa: CASGLLETDTQYF
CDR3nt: TGTGCCAGCGGCCTACTAGAAACAGATACGCAGTATTTT

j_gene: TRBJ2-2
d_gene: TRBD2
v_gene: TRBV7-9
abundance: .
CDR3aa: CASTPAAGGGTGELFF
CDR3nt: TGTGCCAGCACCCCCGCAGCGGGAGGAGGGACCGGGGAGCTGTTTTTT

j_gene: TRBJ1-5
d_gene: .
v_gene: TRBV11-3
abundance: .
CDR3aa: CASSLDGSAENQPQHF
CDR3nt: TGTGCCAGCAGCTTAGACGGGTCGGCCGAAAATCAGCCCCAGCATTTT

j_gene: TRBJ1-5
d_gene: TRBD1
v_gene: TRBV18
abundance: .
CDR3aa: CASSRGTGEDQPQHF
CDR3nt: TGTGCCAGCTCACGAGGGACAGGGGAGGATCAGCCCCAGCATTTT

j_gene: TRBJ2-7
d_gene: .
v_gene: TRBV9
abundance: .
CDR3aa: CASSVGGSRGGSYEQYF
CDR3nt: TGTGCCAGCAGCGTAGGAGGTTCCAGGGGGGGCTCCTACGAGCAGTACTTC

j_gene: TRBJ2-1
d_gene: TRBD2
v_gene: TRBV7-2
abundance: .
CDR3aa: CASSVAGLGYNEQFF
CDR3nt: TGTGCCAGCAGTGTAGCGGGATTAGGCTACAATGAGCAGTTCTTC

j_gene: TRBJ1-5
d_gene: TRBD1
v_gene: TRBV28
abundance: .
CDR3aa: CASSLPGQGNQPQHF
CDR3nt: TGTGCCAGCAGTTTACCCGGACAGGGGAATCAGCCCCAGCATTTT

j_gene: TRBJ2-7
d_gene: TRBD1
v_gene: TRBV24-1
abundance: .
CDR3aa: CATSDSGQGKNEQYF
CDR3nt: TGTGCCACCAGTGATTCGGGACAGGGGAAGAACGAGCAGTACTTC

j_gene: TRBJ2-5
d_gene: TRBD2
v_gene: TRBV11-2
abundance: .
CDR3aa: CASSLLAGIGKTQYF
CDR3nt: TGTGCCAGCAGCTTACTAGCGGGTATAGGAAAGACCCAGTACTTC

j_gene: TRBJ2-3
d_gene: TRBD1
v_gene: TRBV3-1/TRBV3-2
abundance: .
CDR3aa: CASSKGTGTDTQYF
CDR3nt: TGTGCCAGCAGCAAAGGGACAGGCACAGATACGCAGTATTTT

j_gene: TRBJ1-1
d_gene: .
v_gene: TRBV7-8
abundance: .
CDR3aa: CASQGLNTEAFF
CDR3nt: TGTGCCAGCCAAGGATTGAACACTGAAGCTTTCTTT

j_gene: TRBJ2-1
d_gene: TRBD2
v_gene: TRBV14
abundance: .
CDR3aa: CASSQGVGGLAGLYNEQFF
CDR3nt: TGTGCCAGCAGCCAAGGAGTGGGGGGACTAGCGGGTTTATACAATGAGCAGTTCTTC

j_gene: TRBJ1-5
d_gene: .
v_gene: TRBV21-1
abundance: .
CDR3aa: CAQGVANQPQHF
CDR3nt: TGTGCCCAAGGGGTGGCCAATCAGCCCCAGCATTTT

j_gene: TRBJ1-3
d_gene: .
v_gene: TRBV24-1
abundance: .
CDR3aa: CATSDEKSLGSGNTIYF
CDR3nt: TGTGCCACCAGTGATGAAAAAAGCCTGGGCTCTGGAAACACCATATATTTT

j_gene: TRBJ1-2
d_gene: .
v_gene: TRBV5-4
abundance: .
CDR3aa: CASSFEAGSYGYTF
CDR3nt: TGTGCCAGCAGCTTCGAGGCAGGCTCCTATGGCTACACCTTC

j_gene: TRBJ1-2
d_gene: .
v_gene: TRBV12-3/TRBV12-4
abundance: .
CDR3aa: CASSLSNYGYTF
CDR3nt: TGTGCCAGCAGTTTATCGAACTATGGCTACACCTTC

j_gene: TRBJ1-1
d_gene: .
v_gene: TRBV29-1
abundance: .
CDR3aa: CSVEDLGLMNTEAFF
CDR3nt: TGCAGCGTTGAAGACCTAGGACTGATGAACACTGAAGCTTTCTTT